These 22 T cell receptor beta chains share one sample of origin, sequenced in a study of patients and donors after allogeneic stem cell transplantation. TCRdb itself ran the RT-PCR reads through MiXCR, one entry per CDR3 protein. The sample holds approximately 61,000 distinct CDR3 sequences, about an eighth seen once. Sequences were obtained from blood, either unsorted or a sorted T cell fraction (not recorded which). These receptors were collected from a human donor who was either an allogeneic HSCT recipient or a stem cell or donor lymphocyte infusion donor (not recorded which). It is not recorded whose cells these are; they may come from a transplant donor.

The chain has TRBV10-3 and TRBJ2-3; D remains ambiguous. V was pared by 10 bases and J by 2 bases, with 16 bases between. From germline, CDR1 is ENHRY and CDR2 SYGVKD. The CDR3 sequence is 14 residues long. CDR3 sequence reads: CATCKSADTDTQYF. The DNA of the CDR3 is TGTGCCACCTGTAAGAGCGCTGACACAGATACGCAGTATTTT.

V usage is TRBV19 and J usage is TRBJ2-5; 10 positions agree with TRBD2. Germline assignment: CDR1 LNHDA and CDR2 SQIVND (reference sequence). Trimming took 5 bases from V and 5 from J; bases not matched to a gene: 5. The length of the CDR3 is 14 residues. The CDR3, as DNA: TGTGCCAGTAGTGGGCTAGCGGGAGTGGAGACCCAGTACTTC. Protein sequence: CASSGLAGVETQYF.

The chain couples TRBV18 to TRBJ2-5; a weak D match, TRBD2 (6 bases). Germline-derived CDR1 and CDR2 are KGHSH and LQKENI. The CDR3 extends over 16 amino acids. The ends were cut back, 1 base at V and 5 bases at J, with 17 bases in the middle. This CDR3 reads CASSPQVSGVHETQYF. CDR3 DNA: TGTGCCAGCTCACCACAAGTGTCGGGGGTGCACGAGACCCAGTACTTC.

Worth noting for this clonotype: A much bigger clone sits one base away, suggesting this may be a read error. The J gene is TRBJ1-2, the V gene TRBV10-2; 8 nucleotides match TRBD1. Germline lookup yields CDR1 WSHSY and CDR2 SAAADI. The CDR3 length is 15 residues. CDR3 sequence: CAGSAGQGANYGYTF. Written as DNA, the CDR3 is TGCGCCGGCAGTGCCGGACAGGGTGCGAACTATGGCTACACCTTC.

The CDR3 region has the DNA TGTGCCAGCAGCCTCAAAAGGCAAGACAATGAGCAGTTCTTC. Encoded protein: CASSLKRQDNEQFF. This chain links TRBV14 with TRBJ2-1; no definite D call. Per germline, CDR1 SGHDN and CDR2 FVKESK. Trimming stripped 4 bases from V and 5 bases from J, with 12 bases between. This CDR3 has 14 amino acids. Using reference TRBV14 and TRBJ2-1 for the parts outside the CDR3, the full variable domain is EAGVTQFPSHSVIEKGQTVTLRCDPISGHDNLYWYRRVMGKEIKFLLHFVKESKQDESGMPNNRFLAERTGGTYSTLKVQPAELEDSGVYFCASSLKRQDNEQFFGPGTRLTVL.

This clonotype was detected ten times or more. The J gene is TRBJ1-1, the V gene TRBV18; D is unclear. The CDR3 has 15 residues. Germline lookup yields CDR1 KGHSH and CDR2 LQKENI. V was pared by 0 bases and J by 5 bases, with 13 bases between. CDR3 region: CASSPPVERMTEAFF. The CDR3 DNA is TGTGCCAGCTCACCACCGGTCGAGCGGATGACTGAAGCTTTCTTT.

A word on this clonotype: This may be a read error, as it is one base from a much larger clone. The rearrangement uses TRBV12-3 or TRBV12-4 and TRBJ1-2, with a tentative D call TRBD1 (5 bases). The CDR3 extends over 13 amino acids. CDR3 sequence: CAGSFRDGYGYTF. The CDR3 DNA sequence: TGTGCCGGCAGTTTTAGGGACGGCTATGGCTACACCTTC.

This clonotype came up many times. The V gene is TRBV18, the J gene TRBJ1-2; D might be TRBD1 (5 bases). V dropped 6 bases and J dropped 4 bases, with 12 bases sitting between them. Germline V lookup: CDR1 KGHSH, CDR2 LQKENI. The CDR3 runs to 13 residues. The CDR3 DNA reads as TGTGCCAGCTCTCCTCAAACAGGCTATGGCTACACCTTC. Protein sequence: CASSPQTGYGYTF.

The chain has TRBV20-1 and TRBJ2-7, with 9 bases aligning to TRBD1. Germline lookup yields CDR1 DFQATT and CDR2 SNEGSKA (reference sequence). The CDR3 length is 15 residues. The V gene end was trimmed by 5 bases and the J gene end by 4 bases; junction bases not matched to a gene: 12. The CDR3 region has the DNA TGCAGTGCTGAGGGTCGGGACAGGGAACATTACGAGCAGTACTTC. Translation: CSAEGRDREHYEQYF.

This clonotype was seen more than once but under ten times. The rearrangement uses TRBV5-5 and TRBJ1-6; no definite D call. The CDR3 is made up of 13 amino acids. Trimming shortened V by 4 bases and J by 8 bases, and 10 bases separated the two germline ends. Germline CDR1 reads SGHKS; CDR2 reads YYEKEE (reference sequence). The DNA of the CDR3 is TGTGCCAGCAGCCCTACTATGGATTCACCCCTCCACTTT. Protein sequence: CASSPTMDSPLHF.

This clonotype showed up just a few times. This chain uses TRBV5-4 with TRBJ2-1; 12 bases line up with TRBD2. The CDR3 sequence is 16 residues long. Germline values: CDR1 SGHNT, CDR2 YYREEE (reference sequence). V lost 4 bases to trimming and J lost 9 bases; unmatched junction nucleotides: 11. The CDR3 DNA follows: TGTGCCAGCAGCCCGACTAGCGGGAGACCGACAGCTGAGCAGTTCTTC. Translation gives CASSPTSGRPTAEQFF.

The rearrangement joins TRBV12-3 or TRBV12-4 to TRBJ2-1; D remains ambiguous. V was shortened by 5 bases and J by 9 bases, with 17 bases between the two germline ends. This CDR3 region has 14 residues. CDR3 coding DNA: TGTGCCAGCAGTGGTAATCTCGCAGCTAGTGAGCAGTTCTTC. It encodes CASSGNLAASEQFF.

With regard to this clonotype: Without the conserved terminal phenylalanine or tryptophan, this CDR3 likely stems from a read error. The rearrangement links TRBV7-9 to TRBJ2-3, with TRBD2 matching over 13 bases. V dropped 5 bases and J dropped 3; count of bases not matched to a gene: 5. Germline V gives CDR1 SEHNR, CDR2 FQNEAQ (reference sequence). The CDR3 totals 16 residues. The CDR3 reads CASSELAGGRTDTQYL. The CDR3 nucleotides are TGTGCCAGCAGCGAACTAGCGGGAGGGAGAACAGATACGCAGTATTTG.

This clonotype was recorded a few times. The rearrangement joins TRBV15 to TRBJ1-1, with 7 positions matching TRBD1. CDR3 length: 13 amino acids. CDR1 is LNHNV and CDR2 is YYDKDF in the germline V gene (reference sequence). With 7 bases clipped from V and 8 bases from J, the junction kept 10 bases outside the gene matches. The CDR3 protein is CATTTRQGWEAFF. DNA of the CDR3: TGTGCCACCACGACGCGACAGGGATGGGAAGCTTTCTTT. The variable domain in full, with the rest retrieved from reference TRBV15 and TRBJ1-1, is DAMVIQNPRYQVTQFGKPVTLSCSQTLNHNVMYWYQQKSSQAPKLLFHYYDKDFNNEADTPDNFQSRRPNTSFCFLDIRSPGLGDTAMYLCATTTRQGWEAFFGQGTRLTVV.

This chain connects TRBV11-2 to TRBJ2-2, with D hard to call. CDR1 and CDR2 from the germline V gene are SGHAT and FQNNGV. The CDR3 has 14 residues. The ends were cut back, 2 bases at V and 4 bases at J, with 8 bases in the middle. The CDR3 coding sequence is TGTGCCAGCAGCTTATCGCCCCTCACCGGGGAGCTGTTTTTT. It specifies CASSLSPLTGELFF.

J is TRBJ2-2 and V is TRBV5-1; a possible D gene is TRBD1 (6 bases). This CDR3 has 15 amino acids. V dropped 4 bases and J dropped 4 bases, with 14 bases sitting between them. Germline values: CDR1 SGHRS, CDR2 YFSETQ. CDR3 sequence: CASSLTAGVTGELFF. The CDR3 DNA follows: TGCGCCAGCAGCCTGACGGCAGGGGTCACCGGGGAGCTGTTTTTT.

This clonotype occurred many times. One end of the junction varies from germline; a read error may be responsible. V gene TRBV10-3 combines with J gene TRBJ1-1; no clear D. The V gene's germline CDR1 is ENHRY and CDR2 SYGVKD. This CDR3 contains 11 residues. CDR3 sequence (DNA): TGTGCCATCAGTGAAGACACCGAAGCTTTCTTT. The encoded protein is CAISEDTEAFF.

This clonotype has more than one count but fewer than ten. This chain uses TRBV7-3 with TRBJ2-1, with 8 bases fitting TRBD1. CDR3 size: 15 residues. V gave up 4 bases and J gave up 2 bases; unmatched junction bases: 4. Germline CDR1 is SGHTA and CDR2 is FQGTGA. Here the CDR3 DNA reads TGTGCCAGCAGCTCGGGACAGGAGACCTACAATGAGCAGTTCTTC. This encodes CASSSGQETYNEQFF.

This clonotype showed up many times. This chain uses TRBV7-8 with TRBJ1-2, with TRBD1 as a possible D gene (5 bases). CDR1 and CDR2 from the germline V gene are SGHVS and FQNEAQ. With 1 base removed from V and 7 bases from J, the gap between germline ends came to 16 bases. CDR3 length: 15 amino acids. CDR3 loop: CASSLVNTGGGGYTF. DNA of the CDR3: TGTGCCAGCAGCTTAGTAAACACCGGCGGGGGTGGCTACACCTTC.

This clonotype showed up many times. The rearrangement joins TRBV5-1 to TRBJ1-1; tentative D call: TRBD1 (5 bases). Germline V lookup: CDR1 SGHRS, CDR2 YFSETQ. V was shortened by 1 base and J by 4 bases, with 11 bases between the two germline ends. The CDR3 is 14 residues long. CDR3 DNA sequence: TGCGCCAGCAGCTTGCGAGGCCAGGGCACTGAAGCTTTCTTT. Translated, it gives CASSLRGQGTEAFF. Together with reference TRBV5-1 and TRBJ1-1, the CDR3 gives the full variable domain: KAGVTQTPRYLIKTRGQQVTLSCSPISGHRSVSWYQQTPGQGLQFLFEYFSETQRNKGNFPGRFSGRQFSNSRSEMNVSTLELGDSALYLCASSLRGQGTEAFFGQGTRLTVV.

This clonotype has just a few counts. The chain combines TRBV7-8 with TRBJ1-5; D remains unclear. The germline gives CDR1 SGHVS, CDR2 FQNEAQ. This CDR3 is 13 amino acids long. V was pared by 1 base and J by 6 bases, with 7 bases between. CDR3 sequence (DNA): TGTGCCAGCAGCTTAGGGGATTCTCAGCCCCAGCATTTT. The encoded protein is CASSLGDSQPQHF.

V is TRBV6-5 and J is TRBJ2-7; possibly TRBD2 for D (7 bases). The CDR3 totals 13 residues. The V and J ends lost 6 bases and 2 bases respectively, with 11 bases between them. Germline-derived CDR1 and CDR2 are MNHEY and SVGAGI. CDR3 loop: CASSSGGPYEQYF. In DNA, the CDR3 is TGTGCCAGCAGCTCCGGGGGGCCCTACGAGCAGTACTTC.